The text below deals with one T cell receptor beta chain. Its target is not known. PCR used 60 Vbeta primers and 13 Jbeta primers. Data came from immunoSEQ multiplex PCR; TCRdb stores just in-frame clones and leaves some out. The data show around 120,000 clones, roughly 80% seen once. Trimming removed 4 bases at V and 0 bases at J, with 7 bases between. Germline V gives CDR1 KGHSH, CDR2 LQKENI. The CDR3 has 15 amino acids. These data belong to a study of cytomegalovirus exposure and HLA in healthy donors. Overall study findings and caveats: A list of approximately 160 TCR beta chains associated with cytomegalovirus was given. In a later analysis, at a false discovery rate of 0.05, fewer than 20,000 TCR beta sequences matched HLA alleles. A later analysis by the authors found several of the most significant clusters apparently linked to common viral pathogens.

The sequence came from a woman in her thirties or forties in good health and CMV-seronegative. The sequencing input was PBMCs. The chain combines TRBV18 with TRBJ1-6; D is ambiguous. The CDR3 coding sequence is TGTGCCAGCTCACGGGCGCGCTCCTATAATTCACCCCTCCACTTT. Translating it yields CASSRARSYNSPLHF.